Each of the 21 T cell receptor beta chains below was sequenced from the same sample in a study of blood T cell repertoires in COVID-19. TCRdb's table, derived via immunoSEQ multiplex PCR, lists solely in-frame clones and lacks some. In the table there are 400,000 to 450,000 clones, about 89% of which are singletons. The sample taken for sequencing was peripheral blood. These receptors were taken from a woman between 40 and 50 years old with COVID-19, enrolled during active disease.

The chain is built from TRBV3-1 (or the pseudogene TRBV3-2) and TRBJ1-1; the D is unclear. Trimming shortened V by 0 bases and J by 7 bases, and 18 bases separated the two germline ends. The CDR3 length is 16 residues. From germline, CDR1 is LGHDT and CDR2 YNNKEL (reference sequence). CDR3 loop: CASSQELWRDSSEAFF. The CDR3 DNA is TGTGCCAGCAGCCAAGAATTATGGCGGGATTCGAGTGAAGCTTTCTTT.

This sequence joins TRBV29-1 and TRBJ1-3; D gene uncertain. CDR3 length equals 14 residues. Between the trimmed V and J ends, which lost 2 bases and 0 bases, there was a span of 8 bases. Germline CDR1 reads SQVTM; CDR2 reads ANQGSEA. DNA for the CDR3: TGCAGCGTTGAATCAGGATTCTCTGGAAACACCATATATTTT. The encoded protein is CSVESGFSGNTIYF.

The chain couples TRBV7-2 to TRBJ1-6, with 7 bases that match TRBD1. Germline CDR1 reads SGHTA; CDR2 reads FQGNSA. V lost 5 bases to trimming and J lost 8 bases; unmatched junction nucleotides: 3. The CDR3 extends over 13 amino acids. The CDR3 DNA is TGTGCCAGCAGCCATGGACAGGATTCACCCCTCCACTTT. It codes for CASSHGQDSPLHF. The full variable domain, rest sourced from reference TRBV7-2 and TRBJ1-6, is GAGVSQSPSNKVTEKGKDVELRCDPISGHTALYWYRQSLGQGLEFLIYFQGNSAPDKSGLPSDRFSAERTGGSVSTLTIQRTQQEDSAVYLCASSHGQDSPLHFGNGTRLTVT.

This clone was found once. This chain joins TRBV5-1 and TRBJ2-4; maybe TRBD2 (6 bases). Germline V gene data show CDR1 as SGHRS and CDR2 as YFSETQ. There are 16 residues in the CDR3. V dropped 0 bases and J dropped 0 bases, with 10 bases sitting between them. DNA of the CDR3: TGCGCCAGCAGCTTGGGGGAGGTCCTAGCCAAAAACATTCAGTACTTC. This gives the protein CASSLGEVLAKNIQYF.

The chain uses TRBV7-3 and TRBJ2-7; tentatively, D is TRBD2 (5 bases). The CDR3 is 13 residues long. Germline lookup yields CDR1 SGHTA and CDR2 FQGTGA. The V end was cut by 3 bases, the J end by 4 bases, with 10 bases between. The CDR3 is CASSLDWRYEQYF. The CDR3 DNA is TGTGCCAGCAGCTTGGACTGGCGGTACGAGCAGTACTTC.

The rearrangement links TRBV29-1 to TRBJ1-4; no firm D call. The ends were cut back, 7 bases at V and 2 bases at J, with 11 bases in the middle. CDR1 SQVTM and CDR2 ANQGSEA come from the germline V gene. The CDR3 is 13 residues long. CDR3 bases: TGCAGCGCCGGAGTATCGACTAATGAAAAACTGTTTTTT. Amino acids: CSAGVSTNEKLFF.

The count of this clone is one. The gene calls are TRBV5-1 and TRBJ1-4, with a possible D match to TRBD1 (5 bases). Germline CDR1 and CDR2: SGHRS and YFSETQ. V shed 5 bases and J shed 4 bases, with 12 bases lying between them. The CDR3 is made up of 14 amino acids. In DNA, the CDR3 is TGCGCCAGCAGTAAAGGGGCGAGTAATGAAAAACTGTTTTTT. This gives the protein CASSKGASNEKLFF.

Only one count was recorded for this clone. V usage is TRBV7-8 and J usage is TRBJ1-1, with D possibly matching TRBD1 (5 bases). The CDR3 is 15 amino acids. Per the germline V gene, CDR1 is SGHVS and CDR2 is FQNEAQ. V was trimmed by 4 bases and J by 4 bases, leaving 16 bases between them. In nucleotides, the CDR3 is TGTGCCAGCAGCTCTGGGGCCCATGAGACCACTGAAGCTTTCTTT. This translates into CASSSGAHETTEAFF.

This clone was found a few times. The chain is built from TRBV18 and TRBJ2-5; 7 bases are shared with TRBD1. The germline gives CDR1 KGHSH, CDR2 LQKENI. This CDR3 spans 17 amino acids. J gave up 5 bases and V 0 bases, and 12 bases lay outside the gene matches. The CDR3 bases are TGTGCCAGCTCACCACCAAGGTCAAAAGGGGGCGAGGAGACCCAGTACTTC. It translates to CASSPPRSKGGEETQYF. Supplemented by reference TRBV18 and TRBJ2-5, the full variable domain reads NAGVMQNPRHLVRRRGQEARLRCSPMKGHSHVYWYRQLPEEGLKFMVYLQKENIIDESGMPKERFSAEFPKEGPSILRIQQVVRGDSAAYFCASSPPRSKGGEETQYFGPGTRLLVL.

This sequence joins TRBV4-3 and TRBJ2-1, with 9 bases that match TRBD2. Germline lookup yields CDR1 LGHNA and CDR2 YSLEER. J gave up 6 bases and V 2 bases, and 11 bases lay outside the gene matches. This CDR3 contains 17 residues. The CDR3 region has the DNA TGCGCCAGCAGCCAACTGGTAGCGGGAGAGGGTAGCAATGAGCAGTTCTTC. Residues: CASSQLVAGEGSNEQFF.

V and J are TRBV7-9 and TRBJ1-2, with D maybe TRBD1 (5 bases). The CDR3 sequence is 14 residues long. Between the trimmed V and J ends, which lost 6 bases and 1 base, there was a span of 12 bases. The germline CDR1 and CDR2 sequences are SEHNR and FQNEAQ (reference sequence). The CDR3 nucleotides read TGTGCCAGCAGTCCGACGGGGGTTAACTATGGCTACACCTTC. This sequence encodes CASSPTGVNYGYTF.

This chain links TRBV14 with TRBJ2-3, with 10 bases identical to TRBD2. The CDR3 sequence is 16 residues long. Trimming removed 4 bases from V and 6 bases from J; junction bases left unmatched: 10. CDR1 is SGHDN, CDR2 FVKESK, per germline. This chain's CDR3 is CASSLLAGAYGDTQYF. DNA of the CDR3: TGTGCCAGCAGCCTGCTAGCGGGGGCTTATGGGGATACGCAGTATTTT.

This clone was counted at least ten times. Other nucleotide sequences in the sample specify the same CDR3. The rearrangement links TRBV19 to TRBJ1-3; D unclear. This CDR3 spans 13 amino acids. Germline V gene sequence: CDR1 LNHDA, CDR2 SQIVND (reference sequence). V gave up 5 bases and J gave up 4 bases, with 9 bases separating them. The CDR3 DNA is TGTGCCAGTAGTCCCGGGTCCGGAAACACCATATATTTT. This translates into CASSPGSGNTIYF.

This clone was observed once. V gene TRBV15 combines with J gene TRBJ1-6; no clear D. Germline CDR1 LNHNV, CDR2 YYDKDF (reference sequence). CDR3 length equals 16 residues. The germline V and J ends were trimmed by 3 bases and 7 bases, with 16 bases remaining between them. CDR3 nucleotide sequence: TGTGCCACCAGCAGGTGGGAGGGAGCCTCAAATTCACCCCTCCACTTT. Translating gives CATSRWEGASNSPLHF.

This clone was counted a few times. V is TRBV28 and J is TRBJ1-4; 7 nucleotides agree with TRBD1. Germline V lookup: CDR1 MDHEN, CDR2 SYDVKM. The length of the CDR3 is 17 residues. The ends lost 3 bases at V and 7 bases at J; junction bases unmatched: 14. The CDR3 DNA sequence: TGTGCCAGCAGTTTCCCCCTCCTACAGGGGTTTGGTGAAAAACTGTTTTTT. Amino acids: CASSFPLLQGFGEKLFF.

The chain combines TRBV30 with TRBJ1-2; a weak D match, TRBD1 (6 bases). This CDR3 has 12 amino acids. Germline CDR1 reads GTSNPN; CDR2 reads SVGIG (reference sequence). The V gene lost 6 bases and the J gene lost 7 bases, with 15 bases spanning the gap. The DNA of the CDR3 is TGTGCCTGCTCGTGGGGGGGGCTTGGCTACACCTTC. This translates into CACSWGGLGYTF.

The chain carries TRBV28 and TRBJ1-5; no clear D gene. The CDR3 is 14 residues long. Germline-derived CDR1 and CDR2 are MDHEN and SYDVKM. With 8 bases removed from V and 6 bases from J, the gap between germline ends came to 17 bases. CDR3 nucleotide sequence: TGTGCCAGCGGGTATTCCTGGAGTGGTCAGCCCCAGCATTTT. Translating it yields CASGYSWSGQPQHF.

This clone came up once. The chain uses TRBV6-7 and TRBJ2-7; 10 bases are shared with TRBD1. TRBV6-7 is given ORF status, its function remaining uncertain. The CDR3 extends over 17 amino acids. V dropped 6 bases and J dropped 5; count of bases not matched to a gene: 16. CDR3 coding DNA: TGTGCCAGCAGCCTTTTAAACACCGGGACAGGGGACCACGAGCAGTACTTC. Translation: CASSLLNTGTGDHEQYF.

The chain joins TRBV5-1 to TRBJ1-1, with D uncertain. V gave up 0 bases and J gave up 5 bases, with 11 bases separating them. The CDR3 consists of 14 residues. Germline CDR1 is SGHRS and CDR2 is YFSETQ. CDR3 sequence reads: CASSLAAYATEAFF. CDR3 DNA sequence: TGCGCCAGCAGCTTGGCCGCGTATGCGACTGAAGCTTTCTTT. The complete variable domain, with remaining parts taken from reference TRBV5-1 and TRBJ1-1, reads KAGVTQTPRYLIKTRGQQVTLSCSPISGHRSVSWYQQTPGQGLQFLFEYFSETQRNKGNFPGRFSGRQFSNSRSEMNVSTLELGDSALYLCASSLAAYATEAFFGQGTRLTVV.

The J gene is TRBJ2-3, the V gene TRBV27; TRBD2 matches 7 bases. V shed 10 bases, J shed 0 bases, and the junction held 7 bases outside the gene matches. The germline gives CDR1 MNHEY, CDR2 SMNVEV (reference sequence). The CDR3 runs to 14 residues. This CDR3 is CATSRDYSTDTQYF. The DNA of the CDR3 is TGTGCCACCTCCCGGGACTATAGCACAGATACGCAGTATTTT.

The chain employs TRBV2 and TRBJ2-1, with 9 bases that match TRBD1. Germline CDR1 and CDR2: SNHLY and FYNNEI. This CDR3 spans 12 amino acids. Trimming took 5 bases from V and 10 from J; bases not matched to a gene: 3. The CDR3: CASSPQGAEQFF. The CDR3 nucleotides are TGTGCCAGCAGTCCACAGGGGGCAGAGCAGTTCTTC.